These 21 T cell receptor beta chains share one sample of origin, sequenced in a study of breast tumors, draining lymph nodes, adjacent tissues. TCRdb re-derived calls from the multiplex PCR reads in MiXCR, one entry per CDR3 protein. Here the sample spans over 10,000 distinct CDR3 sequences, about 70% being singletons. The specimen was tumor-adjacent breast tissue. These receptors were collected from a female donor with breast cancer. Some clones in this sample may be carry-over from other donors' samples.

About this clonotype: This may come from a read error, since a much larger clone is one base off. The V and J genes are TRBV7-6 and TRBJ2-2; D gene ambiguous. Trimming took off 8 bases at V and 3 bases at J, with 10 bases between the two ends. Germline CDR1 SGHVS, CDR2 FNYEAQ. The CDR3 is 13 amino acids. The CDR3 DNA sequence: TGTGCCAGCGCCCCTGGGTACACCGGGGAGCTGTTTTTT. Translated, it gives CASAPGYTGELFF.

The chain combines TRBV4-2 with TRBJ1-2; D gene uncertain. The V gene lost 1 base and the J gene lost 2 bases, with 5 bases spanning the gap. This CDR3 has 13 amino acids. Looked up from germline, CDR1 is LGHNA and CDR2 is YNFKEQ. CDR3 region: CASSQGGNYGYTF. In DNA, the CDR3 is TGTGCCAGCAGCCAAGGGGGAAACTATGGCTACACCTTC.

The chain has TRBV20-1 and TRBJ2-1, with D unresolved. CDR1 DFQATT and CDR2 SNEGSKA come from the germline V gene (reference sequence). V was clipped by 0 bases and J by 7 bases, with 10 bases between them. The CDR3 has 13 amino acids. The CDR3 loop reads CSARDGSRNEQFF. The DNA for the CDR3 is TGCAGTGCTAGAGATGGCTCGCGAAATGAGCAGTTCTTC.

Judged by abundance, this clonotype is medium-sized (0.01 to 0.1%). The V call is TRBV2, the J call TRBJ1-2; D is possibly TRBD1 (5 bases). This CDR3 has 13 amino acids. CDR1 is SNHLY and CDR2 is FYNNEI in the germline V gene. The V end was cut by 5 bases, the J end by 4 bases, with 11 bases between. CDR3 amino acids: CASSQQALYGYTF. DNA for the CDR3: TGTGCCAGCAGTCAACAGGCCCTCTATGGCTACACCTTC.

This chain connects TRBV4-2 to TRBJ2-7; 14 bases are a match to TRBD2. V shed 6 bases, J shed 6 bases, and the junction held 7 bases outside the gene matches. The CDR3 consists of 15 residues. Germline lookup yields CDR1 LGHNA and CDR2 YNFKEQ. The CDR3 region is CASRTGTSGSREQYF. The CDR3 DNA is TGTGCCAGCAGGACCGGGACTAGCGGGAGCCGCGAGCAGTACTTC.

CDR3 bases: TGCAGTGCTAGAGACCCACTAGCGGGAGCTTACAATGAGCAGTTCTTC. This codes for CSARDPLAGAYNEQFF. J is TRBJ2-1 and V is TRBV20-1; 11 positions match TRBD2. CDR1 and CDR2 from the germline V gene are DFQATT and SNEGSKA (reference sequence). The CDR3 consists of 16 residues. Trimming cost V 0 bases and J 4 bases; bases outside gene matches: 5.

The rearrangement links TRBV6-5 to TRBJ2-7; TRBD1 aligns across 12 bases. CDR3 length: 17 residues. V trimming: 4 bases; J trimming: 7 bases; junction bases outside the gene matches: 14. CDR1 MNHEY and CDR2 SVGAGI come from the germline V gene. The DNA of the CDR3 is TGTGCCAGCAGTTTCACCCCACCGGGACAGGGGGCAGGGGAGCAGTACTTC. This translates into CASSFTPPGQGAGEQYF.

The chain joins TRBV20-1 to TRBJ2-3; the match to TRBD2 covers 11 bases. J gave up 6 bases and V 6 bases, and 11 bases lay outside the gene matches. The CDR3 has 15 residues. In germline, CDR1 is DFQATT, CDR2 SNEGSKA (reference sequence). The CDR3 is CSATGTSGERDTQYF. The DNA for the CDR3 is TGCAGTGCCACCGGGACTAGCGGCGAGAGGGATACGCAGTATTTT.

This sequence joins TRBV6-5 and TRBJ2-3; TRBD2 aligns across 7 bases. Trimming took 7 bases from V and 10 from J; bases not matched to a gene: 11. Germline assignment: CDR1 MNHEY and CDR2 SVGAGI. CDR3 length: 13 residues. This CDR3 reads CASTPRGDGPQYF. CDR3 nucleotide sequence: TGTGCCAGCACCCCACGGGGGGACGGCCCGCAGTATTTT.

This chain uses TRBV30 with TRBJ2-3; perhaps TRBD2 as D (7 bases). The germline gives CDR1 GTSNPN, CDR2 SVGIG (reference sequence). The CDR3 covers 14 residues. Trimming left V 4 bases short and J 5 bases short, with 16 bases between. CDR3 bases: TGTGCCTGGACCACTTGGGGGGGCAAAGATACGCAGTATTTT. Translating gives CAWTTWGGKDTQYF.

The chain employs TRBV30 and TRBJ1-5, with a weak D call TRBD1 (6 bases). Germline V gene lookup returns CDR1 GTSNPN and CDR2 SVGIG (reference sequence). V lost 1 base and J lost 2, with 15 bases in between. This CDR3 region has 16 residues. The CDR3 spells CAWSDKGGVGNQPQHF. The CDR3 nucleotides are TGTGCCTGGAGTGATAAGGGGGGAGTTGGCAATCAGCCCCAGCATTTT.

This sequence joins TRBV4-3 and TRBJ2-2; 9 nucleotides match TRBD2. The CDR3 extends over 17 amino acids. The V gene end was trimmed by 1 base and the J gene end by 1 base; junction bases not matched to a gene: 4. Germline assignment: CDR1 LGHNA and CDR2 YSLEER. The CDR3 is CASSQGSSGMNTGELFF. CDR3 bases: TGCGCCAGCAGCCAAGGTTCTAGCGGGATGAACACCGGGGAGCTGTTTTTT.

By share of the sample, this clonotype is medium-sized. J is TRBJ2-7 and V is TRBV20-1; 11 bases line up with TRBD1. The CDR3 loop spans 13 amino acids. The V and J ends lost 6 bases and 4 bases, in that order; junction bases with no gene match: 5. The germline CDR1 and CDR2 sequences are DFQATT and SNEGSKA (reference sequence). CDR3 sequence: CSARTGGHYEQYF. CDR3 DNA sequence: TGCAGTGCAAGGACAGGGGGCCATTACGAGCAGTACTTC.

This clonotype appeared once. The chain has TRBV5-1 and TRBJ2-5; D is ambiguous. Germline V gene sequence: CDR1 SGHRS, CDR2 YFSETQ. This CDR3 has 15 residues. The V and J ends lost 0 bases and 2 bases respectively, with 11 bases between them. The CDR3 loop is CASSLEGLIQETQYF. The CDR3 bases are TGCGCCAGCAGCTTGGAGGGATTAATACAAGAGACCCAGTACTTC.

CDR3 sequence reads: CASRFQGRTNEKLFF. In nucleotides, the CDR3 is TGTGCCAGCAGGTTCCAGGGGAGAACTAATGAAAAACTGTTTTTT. J is TRBJ1-4 and V is TRBV2; maybe TRBD1 (6 bases). Germline lookup yields CDR1 SNHLY and CDR2 FYNNEI. The CDR3 runs to 15 residues. The V gene lost 6 bases and the J gene lost 1 base, with 12 bases spanning the gap.

The gene calls are TRBV6-2 or TRBV6-3 and TRBJ2-1; the match to TRBD2 covers 9 bases. The V gene's germline CDR1 is MNHEY and CDR2 SVGEGT. This CDR3 has 17 amino acids. V was clipped by 6 bases and J by 2 bases; unmatched bases: 11. CDR3 sequence (DNA): TGTGCCAGCAGACAACCGGGACTAGCCGCCCCCTACAATGAGCAGTTCTTC. Its translation: CASRQPGLAAPYNEQFF.

The V gene is TRBV7-2, the J gene TRBJ2-1; D is undetermined. CDR1 is SGHTA, CDR2 FQGNSA, per germline. V dropped 0 bases and J dropped 6 bases, with 9 bases sitting between them. The CDR3 extends over 14 amino acids. The CDR3 sequence: CASSLAGGSNEQFF. In DNA form, the CDR3 reads TGTGCCAGCAGCTTAGCGGGCGGATCCAATGAGCAGTTCTTC.

In its sample, this clonotype was seen once. V is TRBV27 and J is TRBJ2-7; weak D call: TRBD1 (6 bases). This CDR3 has 13 amino acids. The germline V gene encodes CDR1 MNHEY and CDR2 SMNVEV (reference sequence). The ends were cut back, 5 bases at V and 1 base at J, with 9 bases in the middle. CDR3 DNA: TGTGCCAGCAGTCCAGGACAGTCCTACGAGCAGTACTTC. This codes for CASSPGQSYEQYF.

The V and J genes are TRBV11-1 and TRBJ2-1; D is uncertain. The V gene lost 3 bases and the J gene lost 0 bases, with 9 bases spanning the gap. CDR1 is SGHAT, CDR2 FQDESV, per germline (reference sequence). The CDR3 runs to 15 residues. The CDR3 spells CASSFKASSYNEQFF. In DNA form, the CDR3 reads TGTGCCAGCAGCTTTAAGGCTAGCTCCTACAATGAGCAGTTCTTC.

The CDR3, as DNA: TGCAGTGCTAGAGATCCGAGGGGACCGTGGTCACCCCTCCACTTT. Residues: CSARDPRGPWSPLHF. This sequence joins TRBV20-1 and TRBJ1-6; possibly TRBD1 for D (5 bases). Per germline, CDR1 DFQATT and CDR2 SNEGSKA (reference sequence). This CDR3 spans 15 amino acids. Trimming removed 0 bases at V and 10 bases at J, with 16 bases between.

V is TRBV29-1 and J is TRBJ2-5; D possibly corresponds to TRBD2 (6 bases). The V gene's germline CDR1 is SQVTM and CDR2 ANQGSEA. The CDR3 contains 12 residues. Between the trimmed V and J ends, which lost 5 bases and 5 bases, there was a span of 12 bases. Here the CDR3 reads CSVIGGGETQYF. CDR3 sequence (DNA): TGCAGCGTTATCGGGGGAGGCGAGACCCAGTACTTC.